These 11 T cell receptor beta chains came from one sample sequenced in a study of T cells in Graves' hyperthyroidism and ophthalmopathy. The TCR beta CDR3 regions underwent amplification using RNA transcripts as the source. TCR CDR3 underwent first-round RT-PCR with the HTBI primer set. A single record per CDR3 protein comes from TCRdb applying MiXCR to the multiplex PCR reads. The sample contains 360,000 or so distinct CDR3 sequences, 15% of which appear only once. Sequenced: blood. These receptors all stem from a woman between 55 and 75 years old with Graves' ophthalmopathy.

The table lists this clonotype with many counts. The chain has TRBV7-2 and TRBJ1-4, with 8 positions matching TRBD1. CDR1 is SGHTA, CDR2 FQGNSA, per germline. This CDR3 comprises 14 residues. After removal of 4 bases from V and 8 bases from J, the junction contained 6 bases not matched to a gene. CDR3 protein: CASSSPGGREKLFF. CDR3 in DNA: TGTGCCAGCAGCTCACCAGGGGGCCGGGAAAAACTGTTTTTT.

This clonotype was observed a few times. The V gene is TRBV5-6, the J gene TRBJ2-5; TRBD2 aligns across 8 bases. Germline assignment: CDR1 SGHDT and CDR2 YYEEEE. This CDR3 region has 15 residues. The ends lost 4 bases at V and 1 base at J; junction bases unmatched: 6. The CDR3 DNA reads TGTGCCAGCAGCGACGTGCGGGGGGCCCAAGAGACCCAGTACTTC. Residues: CASSDVRGAQETQYF.

This clonotype was observed at least ten times. The rearrangement joins TRBV5-1 to TRBJ1-2; D gene ambiguous. The germline V gene encodes CDR1 SGHRS and CDR2 YFSETQ. With 6 bases removed from V and 4 bases from J, the gap between germline ends came to 19 bases. The CDR3 contains 15 residues. CDR3 in amino acids: CASTQTAEILYGYTF. CDR3 bases: TGCGCCAGCACCCAGACGGCAGAGATCCTCTATGGCTACACCTTC.

This chain connects TRBV20-1 to TRBJ2-5; maybe TRBD1 (6 bases). CDR3 length: 15 residues. V was pared by 3 bases and J by 5 bases, with 19 bases between. CDR1 is DFQATT and CDR2 is SNEGSKA in the germline V gene (reference sequence). The CDR3 DNA is TGCAGTGCTAGCCGTGGGGGACAAATTCTGGAGACCCAGTACTTC. Protein product: CSASRGGQILETQYF.

This clonotype was recorded many times. The V gene is TRBV6-2 or TRBV6-3, the J gene TRBJ2-7, with D perhaps matching TRBD2 (6 bases). Trimming removed 1 base at V and 6 bases at J, with 13 bases between. Germline values: CDR1 MNHEY, CDR2 SVGEGT. This CDR3 spans 14 amino acids. This chain's CDR3 is CASSYWRGTGEQYF. CDR3 in DNA: TGTGCCAGCAGTTACTGGCGGGGTACGGGCGAGCAGTACTTC.

This clonotype was seen at least ten times. The chain is built from TRBV28 and TRBJ1-2, with D hard to call. The germline V gene encodes CDR1 MDHEN and CDR2 SYDVKM. V was cut by 1 base and J by 3 bases, with 6 bases left in between. The CDR3 consists of 13 residues. This CDR3 reads CASSLFAYYGYTF. In DNA, the CDR3 is TGTGCCAGCAGTTTATTCGCCTACTATGGCTACACCTTC.

The chain uses TRBV20-1 and TRBJ2-5, with TRBD2 as a possible D gene (5 bases). From germline, CDR1 is DFQATT and CDR2 SNEGSKA (reference sequence). The CDR3 is 15 residues long. V dropped 2 bases and J dropped 1 base, with 14 bases sitting between them. CDR3 coding DNA: TGCAGTGCTAGACCGGGTTCGGGGTTCCAAGAGACCCAGTACTTC. Its protein product is CSARPGSGFQETQYF.

The chain links TRBV29-1 to TRBJ1-3; TRBD1 is a possible D gene (5 bases). The CDR3 length is 15 residues. The ends were cut back, 6 bases at V and 1 base at J, with 16 bases in the middle. Germline loops: CDR1 SQVTM, CDR2 ANQGSEA. The CDR3 reads CSVASGSRSGNTIYF. As DNA, the CDR3 is TGCAGCGTCGCGTCAGGGAGCCGTTCTGGAAACACCATATATTTT.

The chain has TRBV19 and TRBJ2-2; the match to TRBD1 covers 7 bases. V lost 4 bases, J lost 5 bases, and 7 bases stayed unmatched. This CDR3 comprises 15 residues. Germline V gives CDR1 LNHDA, CDR2 SQIVND (reference sequence). In DNA, the CDR3 is TGTGCCAGTAGTAATCCAACAGGGGTGACCGGGGAGCTGTTTTTT. It translates to CASSNPTGVTGELFF.

This clonotype showed up many times. The rearrangement joins TRBV3-1 to TRBJ1-1, with D perhaps TRBD1 (5 bases). The CDR3 totals 13 residues. CDR1 and CDR2 (germline): LGHDT, YNNKEL (reference sequence). V lost 1 base and J 6 bases, leaving 9 bases between the germline ends. CDR3 region: CASSQGRGAEAFF. CDR3 sequence (DNA): TGTGCCAGCAGCCAAGGAAGGGGCGCTGAAGCTTTCTTT.

The chain has TRBV10-2 and TRBJ2-7; the D gene is possibly TRBD2 (6 bases). CDR3 length equals 14 residues. Trimming stripped 5 bases from V and 0 bases from J, with 11 bases between. The V gene's germline CDR1 is WSHSY and CDR2 SAAADI. The CDR3 DNA reads as TGCGCCAGCAGTCGGGACTTCAGCTCCTACGAGCAGTACTTC. This encodes CASSRDFSSYEQYF.